This TCR beta chain was captured in a study of shared clonotypes between healthy human individuals. General study results and limits: Sharing across four donors was highest in naive CD4 (roughly 5%) and lowest in memory CD8 (around 0.4%).

Regarding this clone: Its cognate antigen is unknown.

Sequencing used immunoSEQ multiplex PCR; TCRdb keeps in-frame clones, though not all of them. Of 550,000 to 850,000 clones listed, roughly 70% are singletons. The sequence derives from a woman in her twenties or thirties in good health. Sequencing was performed on memory CD4+ T cells sorted from blood. Subset denoted: CD45RA-negative fraction.

The chain's CDR3 is CASSARPGQGGSYGYTF. The CDR3 bases are TGTGCCAGCAGCGCACGACCGGGACAGGGAGGATCCTATGGCTACACCTTC. The chain joins TRBV7-8 to TRBJ1-2, with 9 positions matching TRBD1. The germline CDR1 and CDR2 sequences are SGHVS and FQNEAQ. The CDR3 totals 17 residues. V lost 5 bases and J lost 4; bases outside the gene matches: 14. The whole variable domain, remainder taken from reference TRBV7-8 and TRBJ1-2, is GAGVSQSPRYKVAKRGQDVALRCDPISGHVSLFWYQQALGQGPEFLTYFQNEAQLDKSGLPSDRFFAERPEGSVSTLKIQRTQQEDSAVYLCASSARPGQGGSYGYTFGSGTRLTVV.